The next 21 T cell receptor beta chains were all read from a single sample in a study of blood T cell repertoires in COVID-19. Sequencing was performed with immunoSEQ multiplex PCR; in TCRdb, only in-frame clones are kept and a portion is missing. The data contain around 46,000 clones, around 87% of them singletons. Sequences were obtained from peripheral blood. Every receptor here comes from a man aged 40-50 years with active COVID-19.

The chain joins TRBV30 to TRBJ2-2; 8 bases align to TRBD1. The V gene end was trimmed by 3 bases and the J gene end by 7 bases; junction bases not matched to a gene: 7. CDR1 and CDR2 from the germline V gene are GTSNPN and SVGIG (reference sequence). The CDR3 loop spans 14 amino acids. The DNA of the CDR3 is TGTGCCTGGAGCCAAGGACAGGGAGTCGGGGAGCTGTTTTTT. This gives the protein CAWSQGQGVGELFF.

The chain uses TRBV5-6 and TRBJ2-7; 14 positions match TRBD2. Trimming removed 5 bases from V and 3 bases from J; junction bases left unmatched: 13. The CDR3 loop spans 18 amino acids. Germline CDR1 is SGHDT and CDR2 is YYEEEE. The CDR3 here is CASSPGLAGGKSGYEQYF. In nucleotides, the CDR3 is TGTGCCAGCAGTCCAGGACTAGCGGGAGGTAAGTCCGGCTACGAGCAGTACTTC.

This chain connects TRBV15 to TRBJ1-2; no firm D call. The CDR3 has 13 residues. Trimming left V 0 bases short and J 4 bases short, with 6 bases between. The germline gives CDR1 LNHNV, CDR2 YYDKDF (reference sequence). The CDR3 DNA reads TGTGCCACCAGCAGAGATGAGGGCTATGGCTACACCTTC. Protein: CATSRDEGYGYTF.

The V and J genes are TRBV5-1 and TRBJ2-3; 8 bases agree with TRBD1. Germline-derived CDR1 and CDR2 are SGHRS and YFSETQ. V gave up 4 bases and J gave up 3 bases; unmatched junction bases: 4. This CDR3 has 14 residues. The CDR3 here is CASSPGQGTDTQYF. CDR3 DNA sequence: TGCGCCAGCAGCCCTGGACAGGGTACAGATACGCAGTATTTT.

This clone was detected once. The rearrangement links TRBV3-1 (or the pseudogene TRBV3-2) to TRBJ2-1; D not certain. This CDR3 region has 11 residues. Germline V gene lookup returns CDR1 LGHDT and CDR2 YNNKEL (reference sequence). The V and J ends lost 2 bases and 8 bases respectively, with 4 bases between them. CDR3 sequence reads: CASSQFYEQFF. CDR3 coding DNA: TGTGCCAGCAGCCAATTCTATGAGCAGTTCTTC.

The chain uses TRBV5-5 and TRBJ2-7; 8 nucleotides match TRBD1. The germline gives CDR1 SGHKS, CDR2 YYEKEE (reference sequence). The CDR3 is 15 amino acids. V was pared by 3 bases and J by 0 bases, with 5 bases of the junction left unmatched. CDR3 sequence reads: CASSSGQGFSYEQYF. The CDR3 nucleotides are TGTGCCAGCAGCTCCGGACAGGGTTTCTCCTACGAGCAGTACTTC.

The chain recombines TRBV9 with TRBJ1-2, with a possible D match to TRBD1 (5 bases). The CDR3 length is 14 residues. V lost 0 bases and J 4 bases, leaving 10 bases between the germline ends. Germline lookup yields CDR1 SGDLS and CDR2 YYNGEE. The CDR3 DNA is TGTGCCAGCAGCGTAGAGGGCAGGGCCTATGGCTACACCTTC. Encoded protein: CASSVEGRAYGYTF.

The chain has TRBV19 and TRBJ2-3; 14 nucleotides align to TRBD2. Germline V gene sequence: CDR1 LNHDA, CDR2 SQIVND (reference sequence). V trimming: 2 bases; J trimming: 1 base; junction bases outside the gene matches: 5. The CDR3 contains 18 residues. CDR3 protein: CASSIRLAGGPGTDTQYF. DNA for the CDR3: TGTGCCAGTAGTATACGACTAGCGGGAGGGCCTGGCACAGATACGCAGTATTTT.

This clone appeared a few times. V and J are TRBV7-9 and TRBJ2-1; 11 bases match TRBD1. The germline V gene encodes CDR1 SEHNR and CDR2 FQNEAQ (reference sequence). The V gene end was trimmed by 2 bases and the J gene end by 7 bases; junction bases not matched to a gene: 7. CDR3 size: 16 residues. The CDR3 loop reads CASSLIWTGGRNEQFF. The CDR3 coding sequence is TGTGCCAGCAGCTTAATCTGGACAGGGGGCCGGAATGAGCAGTTCTTC.

The rearrangement links TRBV9 to TRBJ2-5, with 8 bases lining up with TRBD2. J lost 4 bases, V lost 1 base, and 9 bases had no gene match. Germline lookup yields CDR1 SGDLS and CDR2 YYNGEE. CDR3 size: 16 residues. CDR3 residues: CASSVSGSPFSETQYF. In nucleotides, the CDR3 is TGTGCCAGCAGCGTAAGCGGGAGCCCCTTCTCAGAGACCCAGTACTTC. Complete variable domain (other parts from reference TRBV9 and TRBJ2-5): DSGVTQTPKHLITATGQRVTLRCSPRSGDLSVYWYQQSLDQGLQFLIQYYNGEERAKGNILERFSAQQFPDLHSELNLSSLELGDSALYFCASSVSGSPFSETQYFGPGTRLLVL.

The genes are TRBV30 and TRBJ2-2; D is possibly TRBD1 (6 bases). V was trimmed by 2 bases and J by 0 bases, leaving 13 bases between them. The V gene's germline CDR1 is GTSNPN and CDR2 SVGIG (reference sequence). The CDR3 totals 16 residues. The chain's CDR3 is CAWSPTGFANTGELFF. The CDR3 DNA sequence: TGTGCCTGGAGTCCTACAGGGTTCGCGAACACCGGGGAGCTGTTTTTT.

The chain joins TRBV7-9 to TRBJ2-3; 9 bases are a match to TRBD1. Germline V gene lookup returns CDR1 SEHNR and CDR2 FQNEAQ (reference sequence). V trimming: 4 bases; J trimming: 0 bases; junction bases outside the gene matches: 2. The CDR3 has 15 residues. The CDR3 reads CASSWGQGSTDTQYF. In DNA, the CDR3 is TGTGCCAGCAGCTGGGGACAGGGAAGCACAGATACGCAGTATTTT.

This chain connects TRBV5-1 to TRBJ1-1; D is possibly TRBD1 (5 bases). V was cut by 4 bases and J by 5 bases, with 18 bases left in between. The CDR3 spans 15 residues. Germline assignment: CDR1 SGHRS and CDR2 YFSETQ. DNA of the CDR3: TGCGCCAGCAGCCCCCTCCTCAGGGAAGGGACTGAAGCTTTCTTT. Residues: CASSPLLREGTEAFF.

The chain joins TRBV6-5 to TRBJ2-2, with a tentative D call TRBD1 (6 bases). This CDR3 has 15 residues. V lost 6 bases and J lost 1, with 12 bases in between. Germline CDR1 MNHEY, CDR2 SVGAGI. DNA of the CDR3: TGTGCCAGCAGCCACGACAGGCGGAACACCGGGGAGCTGTTTTTT. It encodes CASSHDRRNTGELFF.

This clone is judged medium-sized (0.01 to 0.1%). The rearrangement joins TRBV9 to TRBJ2-7; 7 positions agree with TRBD1. CDR3 size: 15 residues. CDR1 is SGDLS and CDR2 is YYNGEE in the germline V gene. Trimming cost V 4 bases and J 2 bases; bases outside gene matches: 9. CDR3: CASSPQGDDAYEQYF. CDR3 sequence (DNA): TGTGCCAGCAGCCCCCAGGGGGACGACGCCTACGAGCAGTACTTC. The entire variable domain, with the rest obtained from reference TRBV9 and TRBJ2-7, is as follows: DSGVTQTPKHLITATGQRVTLRCSPRSGDLSVYWYQQSLDQGLQFLIQYYNGEERAKGNILERFSAQQFPDLHSELNLSSLELGDSALYFCASSPQGDDAYEQYFGPGTRLTVT.

The genes are TRBV25-1 and TRBJ2-1; unclear D gene. CDR3 size: 16 residues. The germline V gene encodes CDR1 MGHDK and CDR2 SYGVNS. Trimming cost V 3 bases and J 3 bases, with 15 bases left between them. The CDR3 nucleotides read TGTGCCAGCAGTGATCGTCGGGTTTGGAACTACAATGAGCAGTTCTTC. As protein: CASSDRRVWNYNEQFF.

The V and J genes are TRBV5-1 and TRBJ2-1, with 7 positions matching TRBD1. The CDR3 has 17 amino acids. V was clipped by 1 base and J by 6 bases; unmatched bases: 13. Looked up from germline, CDR1 is SGHRS and CDR2 is YFSETQ. CDR3 nucleotide sequence: TGCGCCAGCAGCTTGAACGGGCGGCAGGGGGATTCCAATGAGCAGTTCTTC. Translated: CASSLNGRQGDSNEQFF.

This clone was seen only once. The chain couples TRBV29-1 to TRBJ2-3, with a possible D match to TRBD2 (6 bases). Germline V gene data show CDR1 as SQVTM and CDR2 as ANQGSEA. The CDR3 totals 13 residues. V lost 4 bases and J lost 1, with 9 bases in between. This CDR3 reads CSVVSSGTDTQYF. CDR3 nucleotide sequence: TGCAGCGTTGTATCTAGCGGCACAGATACGCAGTATTTT.

This clone was recorded once. The rearrangement links TRBV28 to TRBJ2-7; D call uncertain. Per the germline V gene, CDR1 is MDHEN and CDR2 is SYDVKM. Trimming took off 7 bases at V and 7 bases at J, with 23 bases between the two ends. The CDR3 extends over 15 amino acids. The DNA for the CDR3 is TGTGCCAGCACCCTCCCCGGCAGGCCATCGTGGGAGCAGTACTTC. Protein: CASTLPGRPSWEQYF.

This chain uses TRBV7-9 with TRBJ1-6; D possibly corresponds to TRBD1 (6 bases). Trimming took off 5 bases at V and 9 bases at J, with 14 bases between the two ends. Germline CDR1 reads SEHNR; CDR2 reads FQNEAQ (reference sequence). CDR3 length equals 14 residues. CDR3 bases: TGTGCCAGCAGCCCGACAGGCAGGGGTTCACCCCTCCACTTT. It yields the protein CASSPTGRGSPLHF.

This sequence joins TRBV7-6 and TRBJ2-3; 7 bases fit TRBD1. CDR1 is SGHVS, CDR2 FNYEAQ, per germline. CDR3 length: 16 residues. The ends lost 4 bases at V and 1 base at J; junction bases unmatched: 8. As DNA, the CDR3 is TGTGCCAGCAGCTCCCCACCGGGACAGCGCACAGATACGCAGTATTTT. Protein sequence: CASSSPPGQRTDTQYF.